A selection of T cell receptor beta chains follows, all from one sample in a study of CD8+ T cells in alopecia areata. Sequencing used immunoSEQ multiplex PCR; TCRdb keeps in-frame clones, though not all of them. In the table there are over 100,000 clones, more than 40% of which are singletons. Sequenced here: CD8+ T cells sorted from blood, sampled at week 0. Source of these receptors: a human donor with alopecia areata. Each CDR3 is given with its conserved first and last residue. Fields, in order: D gene, V gene, J gene, CDR3 length, clone size, CDR3 DNA, CDR3 protein. A D gene is named only where the DNA matches it firmly. For some rows the clone size is stated as once, few or many, or as a class when expanded; others skip it.

d_call: .
v_call: TRBV2
j_call: TRBJ2-5
cdr3_length: 13
clone_size: .
cdr3_nt: TGTGCCAGCAGTTTGGACCCACGGGAGACCCAGTACTTC
cdr3_aa: CASSLDPRETQYF

d_call: TRBD2
v_call: TRBV5-1
j_call: TRBJ2-5
cdr3_length: 16
clone_size: .
cdr3_nt: TGCGCCAGCAGCTATGGACTAGCGGGGGCCCAAGAGACCCAGTACTTC
cdr3_aa: CASSYGLAGAQETQYF

d_call: .
v_call: TRBV11-2
j_call: TRBJ2-7
cdr3_length: 14
clone_size: .
cdr3_nt: TGTGCCAGCAGCTTGGTCTCCGGAACCTACGAGCAGTACTTC
cdr3_aa: CASSLVSGTYEQYF

d_call: .
v_call: TRBV5-4
j_call: TRBJ2-7
cdr3_length: 16
clone_size: .
cdr3_nt: TGTGCCAGCAGCTTGGGATACATGGAGGGTCTGGAAGAGCAGTACTTC
cdr3_aa: CASSLGYMEGLEEQYF

d_call: TRBD1
v_call: TRBV6-5
j_call: TRBJ2-4
cdr3_length: 13
clone_size: .
cdr3_nt: TGTGCCAGCAGTCGGGACAGTATGGACATTCAGTACTTC
cdr3_aa: CASSRDSMDIQYF

d_call: TRBD2
v_call: TRBV4-2
j_call: TRBJ2-1
cdr3_length: 16
clone_size: .
cdr3_nt: TGTGCCAGCAGCCAACCTCTAGCGGGGACTCTCAATGAGCAGTTCTTC
cdr3_aa: CASSQPLAGTLNEQFF

d_call: .
v_call: TRBV13
j_call: TRBJ2-7
cdr3_length: 14
clone_size: .
cdr3_nt: TGTGCCAGCAGCCGAAGCCGAAGCTCCTACGAGCAGTACTTC
cdr3_aa: CASSRSRSSYEQYF

d_call: TRBD1
v_call: TRBV27
j_call: TRBJ1-2
cdr3_length: 15
clone_size: .
cdr3_nt: TGTGCCAGCAGCCCTGGGGGGCAGGGGGAGGGGGGCTACACCTTC
cdr3_aa: CASSPGGQGEGGYTF

d_call: .
v_call: TRBV4-1
j_call: TRBJ1-1
cdr3_length: 12
clone_size: .
cdr3_nt: TGCGCCAGCAGTCTAAACCGGGGGCGAGCTTTCTTT
cdr3_aa: CASSLNRGRAFF

d_call: .
v_call: TRBV29-1
j_call: TRBJ2-7
cdr3_length: 14
clone_size: .
cdr3_nt: TGCAGCGTTGAAGGAGGGGCAGGGACATACGAGCAGTACTTC
cdr3_aa: CSVEGGAGTYEQYF

d_call: .
v_call: TRBV23-1
j_call: TRBJ1-3
cdr3_length: 15
clone_size: .
cdr3_nt: TGCGCCAGCAGTCAATCAGGATTACCAGGAAACACCATATATTTT
cdr3_aa: CASSQSGLPGNTIYF

d_call: TRBD2
v_call: TRBV6-5
j_call: TRBJ2-3
cdr3_length: 12
clone_size: few
cdr3_nt: TGTGCCAGCAGCCTTAGCGGGGAGTACCTGTATTTT
cdr3_aa: CASSLSGEYLYF

d_call: .
v_call: TRBV29-1
j_call: TRBJ2-5
cdr3_length: 12
clone_size: once
cdr3_nt: TGCAGCGTTGTGTCGGGGTCGGGAGAGCAGTACTTC
cdr3_aa: CSVVSGSGEQYF

d_call: .
v_call: TRBV23-1
j_call: TRBJ1-1
cdr3_length: 13
clone_size: .
cdr3_nt: TGCGCCAGCAGGGGGGGCAGGAACACTGAAGCTTTCTTT
cdr3_aa: CASRGGRNTEAFF

d_call: .
v_call: TRBV29-1
j_call: TRBJ1-1
cdr3_length: 13
clone_size: few
cdr3_nt: TGCAGCGTTGAGGACCGACTGAACACTGAAGCTTTCTTT
cdr3_aa: CSVEDRLNTEAFF

d_call: .
v_call: TRBV5-1
j_call: TRBJ2-7
cdr3_length: 14
clone_size: few
cdr3_nt: TGCGCCAGCAGCTTGGATTCCGGGAGAATCGGGCAGTACTTC
cdr3_aa: CASSLDSGRIGQYF

d_call: .
v_call: TRBV5-1
j_call: TRBJ1-1
cdr3_length: 15
clone_size: .
cdr3_nt: TGCGCCAGCAGCCCTGTTGCCAGGGCGGACACTGAAGCTTTCTTT
cdr3_aa: CASSPVARADTEAFF

d_call: .
v_call: TRBV13
j_call: TRBJ2-5
cdr3_length: 15
clone_size: .
cdr3_nt: TGTGCCAGCAGCTTAGGCCCTCGAACCCAAGAGACCCAGTACTTC
cdr3_aa: CASSLGPRTQETQYF

d_call: .
v_call: TRBV6-1
j_call: TRBJ2-1
cdr3_length: 15
clone_size: few
cdr3_nt: TGTGCCAGCACCCACCAACAGGGATCCGCCAATGAGCAGTTCTTC
cdr3_aa: CASTHQQGSANEQFF

d_call: TRBD1
v_call: TRBV27
j_call: TRBJ1-6
cdr3_length: 15
clone_size: few
cdr3_nt: TGTGCCAGCACCAAGACAGGGGGCCATAATTCACCCCTCCACTTT
cdr3_aa: CASTKTGGHNSPLHF

d_call: TRBD2
v_call: TRBV6-6
j_call: TRBJ2-2
cdr3_length: 13
clone_size: few
cdr3_nt: TGTGCCAGCCTAGCGGGGAACACCGGGGAGCTGTTTTTT
cdr3_aa: CASLAGNTGELFF

d_call: .
v_call: TRBV29-1
j_call: TRBJ1-4
cdr3_length: 14
clone_size: .
cdr3_nt: TGCAGCGTAACATCAGCGGGAGGCTATGAAAAACTGTTTTTT
cdr3_aa: CSVTSAGGYEKLFF

d_call: .
v_call: TRBV6-5
j_call: TRBJ1-1
cdr3_length: 14
clone_size: .
cdr3_nt: TGTGCCAGCAGTTACTCGAGGGATAGAACTGAAGCTTTCTTT
cdr3_aa: CASSYSRDRTEAFF

d_call: .
v_call: TRBV30
j_call: TRBJ2-5
cdr3_length: 13
clone_size: .
cdr3_nt: TGTGCCTGGGGGCAAACTTTAAGGGAGACCCAGTACTTC
cdr3_aa: CAWGQTLRETQYF

d_call: .
v_call: TRBV10-1
j_call: TRBJ2-3
cdr3_length: 16
clone_size: .
cdr3_nt: TGCGCCAGCAGTGAGTCACAGCAAACGGGCCCTGATACGCAGTATTTT
cdr3_aa: CASSESQQTGPDTQYF

d_call: .
v_call: TRBV12-5
j_call: TRBJ1-5
cdr3_length: 15
clone_size: .
cdr3_nt: TGTGCTAGTGCCGAATTTAACCCCGGCAATCAGCCCCAGCATTTT
cdr3_aa: CASAEFNPGNQPQHF

d_call: TRBD2
v_call: TRBV15
j_call: TRBJ2-3
cdr3_length: 15
clone_size: many
cdr3_nt: TGTGCCACCAGCAGGGAGCGGGGGGGCACAGATACGCAGTATTTT
cdr3_aa: CATSRERGGTDTQYF

d_call: .
v_call: TRBV4-2
j_call: TRBJ2-5
cdr3_length: 15
clone_size: .
cdr3_nt: TGTGCCAGCAGCCAAGTAATGGGGGTCCAAGAGACCCAGTACTTC
cdr3_aa: CASSQVMGVQETQYF

d_call: TRBD2
v_call: TRBV6-5
j_call: TRBJ2-1
cdr3_length: 15
clone_size: .
cdr3_nt: TGTGCCAGCAGTTACCTAGCGGGGGGTTACAATGAGCAGTTCTTC
cdr3_aa: CASSYLAGGYNEQFF

d_call: TRBD2
v_call: TRBV9
j_call: TRBJ2-3
cdr3_length: 17
clone_size: .
cdr3_nt: TGTGCCAGCAGCTGGGGACTAGCGGGGGGGCCAGGAGATACGCAGTATTTT
cdr3_aa: CASSWGLAGGPGDTQYF

d_call: .
v_call: TRBV5-6
j_call: TRBJ1-2
cdr3_length: 15
clone_size: .
cdr3_nt: TGTGCCAGCAGGGCGGGGGCCGAGCACATCTATGGCTACACCTTC
cdr3_aa: CASRAGAEHIYGYTF